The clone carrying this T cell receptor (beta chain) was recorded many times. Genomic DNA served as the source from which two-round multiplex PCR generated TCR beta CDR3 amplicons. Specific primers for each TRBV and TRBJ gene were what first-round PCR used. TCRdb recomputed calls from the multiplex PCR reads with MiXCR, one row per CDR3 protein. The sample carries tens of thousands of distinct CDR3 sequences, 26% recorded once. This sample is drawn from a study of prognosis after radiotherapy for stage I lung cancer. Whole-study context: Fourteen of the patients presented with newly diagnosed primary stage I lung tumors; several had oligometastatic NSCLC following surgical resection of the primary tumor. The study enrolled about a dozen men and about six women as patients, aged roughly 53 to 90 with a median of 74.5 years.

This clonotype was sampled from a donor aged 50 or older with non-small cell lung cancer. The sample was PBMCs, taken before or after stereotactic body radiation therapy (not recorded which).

The CDR3 DNA sequence: TGTGCCACCAGTGATTCCGGGACTAGCATCACCGGGGAGCTGTTTTTT. Translated: CATSDSGTSITGELFF. The gene calls are TRBV24-1 and TRBJ2-2; 9 bases match TRBD2. This CDR3 has 16 amino acids. After removal of 2 bases from V and 4 bases from J, the junction contained 4 bases not matched to a gene. The V gene's germline CDR1 is KGHDR and CDR2 SFDVKD.